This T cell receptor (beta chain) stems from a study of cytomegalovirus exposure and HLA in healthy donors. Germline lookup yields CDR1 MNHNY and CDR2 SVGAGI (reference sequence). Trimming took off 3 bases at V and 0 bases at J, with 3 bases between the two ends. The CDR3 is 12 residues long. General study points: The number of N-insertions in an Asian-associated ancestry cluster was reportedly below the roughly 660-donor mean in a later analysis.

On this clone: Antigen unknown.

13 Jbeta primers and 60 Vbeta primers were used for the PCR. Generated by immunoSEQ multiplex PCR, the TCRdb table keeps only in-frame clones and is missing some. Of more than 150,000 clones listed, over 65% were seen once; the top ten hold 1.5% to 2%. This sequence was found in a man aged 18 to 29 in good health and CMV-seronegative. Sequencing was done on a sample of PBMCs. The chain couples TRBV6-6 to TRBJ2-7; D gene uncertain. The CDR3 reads CASSYYSYEQYF. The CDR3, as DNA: TGTGCCAGCAGTTATTACTCCTACGAGCAGTACTTC.